The next 11 T cell receptor beta chains were all read from a single sample in a study of beta chain features in type 1 diabetes. General observations from the study: When Type 1 diabetes patients were examined, their TCRB CDR3s proved moderately but significantly shorter in all four CD4+ subsets.

These TCRs are of unknown antigen specificity. Sequenced material consisted of expressed TCRB transcripts (all of the isolated RNA was reverse transcribed). The method was immunoSEQ multiplex PCR; TCRdb's version includes in-frame clones alone and lacks a portion of them. The table lists around 100,000 clones, 25% to 35% of them singletons, with less than 0.65% in the top ten. Sequenced: central memory CD4+ T cells from blood. The receptors derive from a woman younger than 35 with type 1 diabetes.

The chain employs TRBV10-3 and TRBJ1-5; 9 positions match TRBD1. CDR1 and CDR2 (germline): ENHRY, SYGVKD. There are 15 residues in the CDR3. V lost 4 bases to trimming and J lost 5 bases; unmatched junction nucleotides: 6. Here the CDR3 DNA reads TGTGCCATCAGTGGGACAGGGGAAGGCGATCAGCCCCAGCATTTT. It is translated as CAISGTGEGDQPQHF.

The rearrangement joins TRBV7-9 to TRBJ2-1, with 13 positions matching TRBD2. V lost 1 base to trimming and J lost 8 bases; unmatched junction nucleotides: 8. The V gene's germline CDR1 is SEHNR and CDR2 FQNEAQ (reference sequence). The CDR3 has 17 residues. CDR3 sequence reads: CASSLVRGLAGADEQFF. CDR3 DNA: TGTGCCAGCAGCTTAGTTCGAGGACTAGCGGGAGCGGATGAGCAGTTCTTC.

This clone was observed a few times. Other DNA sequences in the same sample also yield this CDR3. V usage is TRBV28 and J usage is TRBJ1-5; 9 nucleotides match TRBD1. The V and J ends lost 5 bases and 7 bases, in that order; junction bases with no gene match: 6. The length of the CDR3 is 14 residues. Germline V lookup: CDR1 MDHEN, CDR2 SYDVKM. The CDR3 spells CASSRGQGRQPQHF. The CDR3 nucleotides are TGTGCCAGCAGTCGTGGACAGGGGCGGCAGCCCCAGCATTTT.

The V and J genes are TRBV6-4 and TRBJ2-1, with 10 bases fitting TRBD1. V shed 3 bases, J shed 8 bases, and the junction held 10 bases outside the gene matches. This CDR3 contains 16 residues. The germline V gene has CDR1 MRHNA and CDR2 SNTAGT. CDR3 nucleotide sequence: TGTGCCAGCAGTGAAGTGGGGACAGGGGAGGTCGATGAGCAGTTCTTC. This translates into CASSEVGTGEVDEQFF.

The chain couples TRBV5-1 to TRBJ2-5; D possibly corresponds to TRBD1 (5 bases). There are 15 residues in the CDR3. Germline V lookup: CDR1 SGHRS, CDR2 YFSETQ. The germline V and J ends were trimmed by 0 bases and 3 bases, with 12 bases remaining between them. CDR3 residues: CASSLAAGNKETQYF. CDR3 coding DNA: TGCGCCAGCAGCTTGGCGGCAGGGAACAAAGAGACCCAGTACTTC.

The rearrangement uses TRBV6-6 and TRBJ2-7; D might be TRBD1 (6 bases). This CDR3 has 13 residues. V was trimmed by 7 bases and J by 0 bases, leaving 10 bases between them. Per the germline V gene, CDR1 is MNHNY and CDR2 is SVGAGI (reference sequence). The CDR3: CASTKDSSYEQYF. CDR3 bases: TGTGCCAGCACAAAGGACAGCTCCTACGAGCAGTACTTC.

This clone was seen a few times. The chain joins TRBV5-1 to TRBJ2-3; 8 positions match TRBD2. J was trimmed by 0 bases and V by 4 bases; bases with no gene match: 4. Germline-derived CDR1 and CDR2 are SGHRS and YFSETQ. This CDR3 spans 15 amino acids. CDR3: CASSLSGASTDTQYF. As DNA, the CDR3 is TGCGCCAGCAGCCTTAGCGGGGCTAGCACAGATACGCAGTATTTT.

There are a few counts of this clone. The chain employs TRBV9 and TRBJ2-2; TRBD2 is a possible D gene (5 bases). CDR1 and CDR2 (germline): SGDLS, YYNGEE. Trimming removed 5 bases at V and 7 bases at J, with 18 bases between. The CDR3 extends over 15 amino acids. The DNA for the CDR3 is TGTGCCAGCAGGGGCGGGTTAAGTGAACACGGGGAGCTGTTTTTT. The encoded protein is CASRGGLSEHGELFF.

This clone was recorded a few times. This chain uses TRBV5-1 with TRBJ2-7, with 9 bases aligning to TRBD1. The germline V gene encodes CDR1 SGHRS and CDR2 YFSETQ. The CDR3 is 12 residues long. V shed 6 bases, J shed 6 bases, and the junction held 4 bases outside the gene matches. In DNA form, the CDR3 reads TGCGCCAGCACCGAGGACAGGGGCGAGCAGTACTTC. Protein: CASTEDRGEQYF.

This clone has just a few counts. CDR3 in amino acids: CASSLAQEPNQPQHF. CDR3 DNA sequence: TGTGCCAGCAGCTTAGCGCAGGAACCGAATCAGCCCCAGCATTTT. The chain links TRBV7-2 to TRBJ1-5; D is ambiguous. Germline V gives CDR1 SGHTA, CDR2 FQGNSA. Trimming left V 0 bases short and J 4 bases short, with 10 bases between. This CDR3 has 15 residues.

This clone was picked up a small number of times. The rearrangement uses TRBV6-5 and TRBJ2-7, with TRBD1 matching over 7 bases. Germline V gene lookup returns CDR1 MNHEY and CDR2 SVGAGI. The CDR3 loop spans 13 amino acids. V lost 8 bases and J lost 3; bases outside the gene matches: 7. This CDR3 is CASQGDSYYEQYF. CDR3 nucleotides: TGTGCCAGCCAGGGGGACAGCTACTACGAGCAGTACTTC.